The rows below give T cell receptor beta chains drawn from one sample of a study of cytomegalovirus exposure and HLA in healthy donors. The protocol was immunoSEQ multiplex PCR, while the TCRdb copy is restricted to in-frame clones and leaves out a portion. The sample data list over 45,000 clones. The source material was PBMCs. Receptors were obtained from a woman between 18 and 30 years old in good health and CMV-seronegative. Each CDR3 is given with its conserved first and last residue. The order of the fields is J gene, D gene, V gene, CDR3 protein, CDR3 DNA. A D gene is named only where the DNA matches it firmly.

>TRBJ2-3|-|TRBV10-1
CASSPLGLATDTQYF
TGCGCCAGCAGTCCACTAGGATTGGCGACAGATACGCAGTATTTT
>TRBJ1-6|TRBD1|TRBV9
CASSFTSDRGSPLHF
TGTGCCAGCAGCTTTACATCCGACAGGGGTTCACCCCTCCACTTT
>TRBJ1-3|-|TRBV9
CASSVEGFSGNTIYF
TGTGCCAGCAGCGTAGAGGGGTTCTCTGGAAACACCATATATTTT
>TRBJ1-6|-|TRBV5-4
CASSLDQGHRYNSPLHF
TGTGCCAGCAGCTTGGATCAAGGACACCGATATAATTCACCCCTCCACTTT
>TRBJ2-5|TRBD2|TRBV7-2
CASSLGLAGGQGETQYF
TGTGCCAGCAGCTTGGGACTAGCGGGGGGGCAGGGTGAGACCCAGTACTTC
>TRBJ2-7|-|TRBV7-2
CASSHQIRTYEQYF
TGTGCCAGCAGCCACCAGATTCGTACCTACGAGCAGTACTTC
>TRBJ2-2|TRBD1|TRBV19
CASTRSPGQGYTGELFF
TGTGCCAGTACCCGATCCCCGGGACAGGGGTACACCGGGGAGCTGTTTTTT
>TRBJ1-5|TRBD1|TRBV15
CATSRNRDRDQPQHF
TGTGCCACCAGCCGCAACCGGGACAGGGATCAGCCCCAGCATTTT
>TRBJ2-1|TRBD2|TRBV19
CASSIGGSRYNEQFF
TGTGCCAGTAGTATCGGCGGGAGCCGCTACAATGAGCAGTTCTTC
>TRBJ1-4|-|TRBV5-1
CASSLSTGSNEKLFF
TGCGCCAGCAGCTTGTCGACGGGATCCAATGAAAAACTGTTTTTT
>TRBJ1-1|-|TRBV25-1
CASSESWAGPVEAFF
TGTGCCAGCAGTGAATCGTGGGCGGGACCTGTTGAAGCTTTCTTT
>TRBJ1-1|-|TRBV18
CASSPTGRSMNTEAFF
TGTGCCAGCTCACCCACAGGGCGTTCCATGAACACTGAAGCTTTCTTT
>TRBJ2-3|TRBD2|TRBV7-7
CAVLAEKTDTQYF
TGTGCCGTACTAGCGGAGAAAACAGATACGCAGTATTTT
>TRBJ2-3|-|TRBV4-1
CASSQGLVGADTQYF
TGCGCCAGCAGCCAAGGACTAGTAGGTGCAGATACGCAGTATTTT
>TRBJ2-7|-|TRBV10-1
CVLIPLGSTYEQYF
TGCGTTTTGATCCCCTTGGGCAGTACCTACGAGCAGTACTTC
>TRBJ1-1|TRBD1|TRBV6-5
CASRDRADTEAFF
TGTGCCAGCAGGGACAGGGCCGACACTGAAGCTTTCTTT
>TRBJ2-7|-|TRBV20-1
CSATGSYEQYF
TGCAGTGCTACGGGGTCCTACGAGCAGTACTTC
>TRBJ1-1|TRBD1|TRBV2
CASSGDRGTEAFF
TGTGCCAGCAGTGGGGACAGGGGAACTGAAGCTTTCTTT
>TRBJ1-3|-|TRBV18
CASSPAPGTSGNTIYF
TGTGCCAGCTCACCAGCCCCGGGTACCTCTGGAAACACCATATATTTT
>TRBJ2-3|-|TRBV5-1
CASSLLGGTDTQYF
TGCGCCAGCAGCTTGTTAGGGGGCACAGATACGCAGTATTTT
>TRBJ1-2|-|TRBV5-1
CASSLGGQNYGYTF
TGCGCCAGCAGCTTGGGGGGGCAAAACTATGGCTACACCTTC
>TRBJ2-3|TRBD2|TRBV5-1
CASSFILAGSLDTQYF
TGCGCCAGCAGCTTCATACTAGCGGGATCCCTGGATACGCAGTATTTT
>TRBJ1-1|TRBD1|TRBV5-6
CASDRGVNTEAFF
TGTGCCAGCGACAGGGGGGTGAACACTGAAGCTTTCTTT
>TRBJ2-2|-|TRBV5-6
CASSLQGHTGELFF
TGTGCCAGCAGCTTACAGGGTCACACCGGGGAGCTGTTTTTT
>TRBJ2-1|TRBD2|TRBV9
CASSVRDYLDNEQFF
TGTGCCAGCAGCGTCCGGGACTATCTAGACAATGAGCAGTTCTTC
>TRBJ1-1|TRBD1|TRBV14
CASSSYRGGTEAFF
TGTGCCAGCAGCTCGTACAGGGGTGGCACTGAAGCTTTCTTT
>TRBJ2-7|-|TRBV4-2
CASSQERTGRDEQYF
TGTGCCAGCAGCCAAGAGCGGACAGGGAGGGACGAGCAGTACTTC
>TRBJ2-1|-|TRBV13
CASSLEMGGNEQFF
TGTGCCAGCAGCTTAGAGATGGGGGGCAATGAGCAGTTCTTC
>TRBJ2-3|-|TRBV2
CASNGGPDTQYF
TGTGCCAGCAACGGGGGGCCAGATACGCAGTATTTT
>TRBJ1-5|TRBD1|TRBV19
CASSIGDRVPNQPQHF
TGTGCCAGTAGTATAGGGGACAGGGTCCCCAATCAGCCCCAGCATTTT
>TRBJ2-7|TRBD1|TRBV5-1
CASSLTGTASYEQYF
TGCGCCAGCAGCTTGACCGGGACAGCCTCCTACGAGCAGTACTTC
>TRBJ2-5|TRBD2|TRBV4-2
CASSQGEGLAGGKTQYF
TGTGCCAGCAGCCAAGGCGAGGGACTAGCGGGGGGGAAGACCCAGTACTTC
>TRBJ1-2|TRBD1|TRBV5-1
CASSLDRGLGGYTF
TGCGCCAGCAGCTTGGACAGGGGGCTCGGTGGCTACACCTTC
>TRBJ2-2|-|TRBV11-2
CASSSSTPNTGELFF
TGTGCCAGCAGCTCCTCGACTCCGAACACCGGGGAGCTGTTTTTT
>TRBJ1-5|-|TRBV2
CASSEATGDQPQHF
TGTGCCAGCAGTGAGGCCACGGGGGATCAGCCCCAGCATTTT
>TRBJ2-7|TRBD2|TRBV10-3
CAISESGLGGHEQYF
TGTGCCATCAGTGAGTCGGGACTAGGGGGGCACGAGCAGTACTTC
>TRBJ1-5|TRBD1|TRBV19
CASSLVGRGSNQPQHF
TGTGCCAGTAGTCTGGTTGGCAGGGGGAGCAATCAGCCCCAGCATTTT
>TRBJ2-7|TRBD1|TRBV19
CASSDRGYEQYF
TGTGCCAGTAGTGACAGGGGATACGAGCAGTACTTC
>TRBJ2-7|-|TRBV18
CASSPTADYEQYF
TGTGCCAGCTCACCTACAGCGGACTACGAGCAGTACTTC
>TRBJ1-2|-|TRBV4-1
CASSQAGDINYGYTF
TGCGCCAGCAGCCAAGCCGGGGATATTAACTATGGCTACACCTTC
>TRBJ1-1|-|TRBV1
CTSSQDPGQARPNTEDFF
TGCACCAGCAGCCAAGATCCGGGACAGGCGAGGCCTAACACTGAAGATTTCTTT
>TRBJ1-2|-|TRBV25-1
CASSEAADRTGYTF
TGTGCCAGCAGTGAAGCGGCAGACAGGACTGGCTACACCTTC
>TRBJ1-3|-|TRBV4-2
CASNLQQGGGGNTIYF
TGTGCCAGCAACCTACAACAGGGAGGGGGTGGAAACACCATATATTTT
>TRBJ1-5|TRBD1|TRBV28
CASTDRGTPQHF
TGTGCCAGCACGGACAGGGGAACGCCCCAGCATTTT